This T cell receptor beta chain comes out of a study of T cells after yellow fever vaccination. Study-wide findings and caveats: The booster response re-showed most primary clones: 96% CD4, roughly 91% CD8. CD4 and CD8 compartments shared a small share of clonotypes.

The germline V gene encodes CDR1 MNHEY and CDR2 SVGEGT. The CDR3 runs to 15 residues. V was trimmed by 3 bases and J by 4 bases, leaving 15 bases between them. In its sample, this clonotype was seen many times. Antigen: not known. Each CDR3 protein is one row after TCRdb ran MiXCR on the 5' RACE reads. The sample has some 500,000 distinct CDR3 sequences, approximately 12% seen once. Here the sequenced sample was PBMCs, taken on the day of the yellow fever booster vaccination. J is TRBJ1-2 and V is TRBV6-2 or TRBV6-3; D call uncertain. This sequence was found in a young man who received the YFV17D yellow fever vaccine. The chain's CDR3 is CASSYFGSGSYGYTF. CDR3 nucleotide sequence: TGTGCCAGCAGTTATTTCGGCAGCGGATCCTATGGCTACACCTTC.